A selection of T cell receptor beta chains follows, all from one sample in a study of early T cells in non-severe SARS-CoV-2 infection. A single record per CDR3 protein comes from TCRdb applying MiXCR to the 5' RACE reads. The sample yields about 45,000 distinct CDR3 sequences, around a tenth seen once. The source material was whole blood. These TCRs come from an adult who was a healthcare worker with PCR-confirmed SARS-CoV-2 infection or an uninfected control (not recorded which). Each CDR3 is given with its conserved first and last residue.

v_gene: TRBV2
CDR3aa: CASSRPVTGELFF

v_gene: TRBV6-5
CDR3aa: CASSLGQGAQGYTF

v_gene: TRBV29-1
CDR3aa: CSVFGGSTSTDTQYF

v_gene: TRBV28
CDR3aa: CASSPSNGAHEQYF

v_gene: TRBV3-1
CDR3aa: CASKEDRAPTEAFF

v_gene: TRBV29-1
CDR3aa: CSVEDHNEQFF

v_gene: TRBV13
CDR3aa: CASSFYRASGELFF

v_gene: TRBV5-4
CDR3aa: CASSLAGTSGTYEQFF

v_gene: TRBV6-2/TRBV6-3
CDR3aa: CASSSTGATNEKLFF

v_gene: TRBV20-1
CDR3aa: CSARDPRTGGGTEAFF

v_gene: TRBV29-1
CDR3aa: CSVEGEGSRTEAFF

v_gene: TRBV18
CDR3aa: CASSPKIGTEAFF

v_gene: TRBV6-5
CDR3aa: CASRRTLLNYNEQFF

v_gene: TRBV25-1
CDR3aa: CASSDEQGRNSPLHF

v_gene: TRBV28
CDR3aa: CASGGADSRPTSYEQYF

v_gene: TRBV18
CDR3aa: CASSTGQETQYF

v_gene: TRBV7-2
CDR3aa: CASNLAGYQETQYF

v_gene: TRBV24-1
CDR3aa: CATSDSQAGGQDNEQFF

v_gene: TRBV28
CDR3aa: CASSLAGVSSYEQYF

v_gene: TRBV5-1
CDR3aa: CASSLVGQDRTDTQYF

v_gene: TRBV14
CDR3aa: CASSPEAGRGTQYF

v_gene: TRBV29-1
CDR3aa: CSVSAGSGELFF

v_gene: TRBV5-1
CDR3aa: CASSLALPGSASGNTIYF

v_gene: TRBV15
CDR3aa: CATSRVTQGDEQFF

v_gene: TRBV9
CDR3aa: CASSVVRSDGEAFF

v_gene: TRBV3-1
CDR3aa: CASSQGHWENIQYF